Listed below are T cell receptor beta chains from one sample, sequenced in a study of T cell responses to AZD1222 COVID-19 vaccine. The table came from immunoSEQ multiplex PCR; TCRdb's copy has only in-frame clones and leaves some out. The data hold under 95,000 clones, with roughly 90% observed a single time. The material was peripheral blood, obtained 28 days after the second AZD1222 dose. The receptors were gathered from an adult who received the AZD1222 COVID-19 vaccine. Both conserved end residues are part of each CDR3. A D gene is named only where the DNA matches it firmly. Only some rows state a clone size, as once, few, many or a class for expanded clones.

v_gene: TRBV7-2; d_gene: TRBD1; len: 18; j_gene: TRBJ1-5; abundance: -; CDR3nt: TGTGCCAGCAGCTCCCCGGACAGGGGCTTATATAGCAATCAGCCCCAGCATTTT; CDR3aa: CASSSPDRGLYSNQPQHF
v_gene: TRBV6-2/TRBV6-3; d_gene: -; len: 14; j_gene: TRBJ1-2; abundance: -; CDR3nt: TGTGCCAGCAGTTACTCGGGAGCTAACTATGGCTACACCTTC; CDR3aa: CASSYSGANYGYTF
v_gene: TRBV10-3; d_gene: -; len: 11; j_gene: TRBJ1-3; abundance: few; CDR3nt: TGTGCCATCAGTGGGGGAAACACCATATATTTT; CDR3aa: CAISGGNTIYF
v_gene: TRBV7-9; d_gene: -; len: 16; j_gene: TRBJ2-2; abundance: -; CDR3nt: TGTGCCAGCAGCCCCGGACCAGGGGAGGACACCGGGGAGCTGTTTTTT; CDR3aa: CASSPGPGEDTGELFF
v_gene: TRBV4-3; d_gene: -; len: 18; j_gene: TRBJ2-7; abundance: -; CDR3nt: TGCGCCAGCAGCCAAGAACCGGGGGGGACAGGGCGTACCTACGAGCAGTACTTC; CDR3aa: CASSQEPGGTGRTYEQYF
v_gene: TRBV4-1; d_gene: -; len: 15; j_gene: TRBJ1-4; abundance: -; CDR3nt: TGCGCCAGCAATAGCCTTGGGACAAGTAATGAAAAACTGTTTTTT; CDR3aa: CASNSLGTSNEKLFF
v_gene: TRBV28; d_gene: TRBD2; len: 14; j_gene: TRBJ2-3; abundance: -; CDR3nt: TGTGCCAGCAGGTTCGGGGGGAGGCCAGATACGCAGTATTTT; CDR3aa: CASRFGGRPDTQYF
v_gene: TRBV9; d_gene: -; len: 15; j_gene: TRBJ2-3; abundance: once; CDR3nt: TGTGCCAGCAGCGTAGTCGGGACTCGCACAGATACGCAGTATTTT; CDR3aa: CASSVVGTRTDTQYF
v_gene: TRBV6-5; d_gene: -; len: 13; j_gene: TRBJ2-4; abundance: -; CDR3nt: TGTGCCAGCAGTTACTCGAAGATGGGGATTCAGTACTTC; CDR3aa: CASSYSKMGIQYF
v_gene: TRBV5-6; d_gene: TRBD1; len: 13; j_gene: TRBJ2-7; abundance: -; CDR3nt: TGTGCCAGCAGCCACGGGACAGGCTACGAGCAGTACTTC; CDR3aa: CASSHGTGYEQYF
v_gene: TRBV28; d_gene: -; len: 16; j_gene: TRBJ1-6; abundance: -; CDR3nt: TGTGCCAGCAAGCCCGACAGGACCAAATTTAATTCACCCCTCCACTTT; CDR3aa: CASKPDRTKFNSPLHF